This T cell receptor (beta chain) was recorded in a study of cytomegalovirus exposure and HLA in healthy donors. Study conclusions and caveats: V- and J-gene trimming of TCR beta was linked (in a later analysis) to a missense DCLRE1C variant.

PCR was performed using 60 Vbeta and 13 Jbeta primers. TCRdb's copy holds only in-frame clones and misses some; the assay was immunoSEQ multiplex PCR. This repertoire shows around 200,000 clones, under 85% found once; its top ten account for about 2.9%. Only a few counts were recorded for this clone. Its antigen is still unknown. Germline V gene data show CDR1 as MNHNS and CDR2 as SASEGT. V shed 7 bases and J shed 3 bases, with 10 bases lying between them. The length of the CDR3 is 13 residues. This clonotype was obtained from a male donor in good health and CMV-seronegative. Sequenced material: PBMCs. The chain employs TRBV6-1 and TRBJ1-5; D is unresolved. The CDR3 DNA is TGTGCCAGCACCTCAGAGGCCAATCAGCCCCAGCATTTT. Translated: CASTSEANQPQHF.